This entry lists 20 T cell receptor beta chains sequenced from one sample in a study of blood T cell repertoires in COVID-19. Clones were read by immunoSEQ multiplex PCR, and TCRdb kept only the in-frame ones, dropping some. The table has more than 300,000 clones, more than 70% seen once. Sequences were obtained from peripheral blood. Receptors originate from a woman aged 70-85 years with COVID-19, enrolled during active disease.

The count of this clone is one. Germline is not matched at one junction end, which may reflect a read error. The rearrangement uses TRBV5-4 and TRBJ1-1; unclear D gene. The CDR3 totals 14 residues. Germline values: CDR1 SGHNT, CDR2 YYREEE (reference sequence). CDR3: CASSLGDLDTEAFF. CDR3 DNA sequence: TGTGCCAGCAGTTTGGGAGATTTGGACACTGAAGCTTTCTTT.

This chain joins TRBV29-1 and TRBJ1-2; 9 bases map to TRBD1. The V segment lost 7 bases and the J segment 2 bases; nucleotides outside the gene matches: 5. The V gene's germline CDR1 is SQVTM and CDR2 ANQGSEA. CDR3 length: 13 amino acids. The CDR3, as DNA: TGCAGCGCATCGACAGGGGGAAACTATGGCTACACCTTC. Protein product: CSASTGGNYGYTF. Combining the CDR3 with reference TRBV29-1 and TRBJ1-2 gives the whole variable domain SAVISQKPSRDICQRGTSLTIQCQVDSQVTMMFWYRQQPGQSLTLIATANQGSEATYESGFVIDKFPISRPNLTFSTLTVSNMSPEDSSIYLCSASTGGNYGYTFGSGTRLTVV.

The V gene is TRBV2, the J gene TRBJ1-1; tentatively, D is TRBD1 (5 bases). V gave up 5 bases and J gave up 5 bases, with 18 bases separating them. Germline V lookup: CDR1 SNHLY, CDR2 FYNNEI. The CDR3 covers 15 residues. The CDR3 DNA is TGTGCCAGCAGTTCACTGGGGGGGGTTTCGACTGAAGCTTTCTTT. Translated: CASSSLGGVSTEAFF.

For this clone: Different DNA sequences within this sample yield the same CDR3. The J gene is TRBJ1-1, the V gene TRBV29-1; 7 bases align to TRBD1. Trimming removed 1 base from V and 2 bases from J; junction bases left unmatched: 1. The CDR3 is 13 residues long. CDR1 SQVTM and CDR2 ANQGSEA come from the germline V gene. CDR3 in amino acids: CSVEGQGNTEAFF. In nucleotides, the CDR3 is TGCAGCGTTGAAGGACAGGGTAACACTGAAGCTTTCTTT.

This clone was counted a few times. The same CDR3 can be traced to other DNA sequences in this sample. The rearrangement joins TRBV28 to TRBJ2-3; D is possibly TRBD2 (6 bases). Germline V CDR1 and CDR2: MDHEN, SYDVKM. The V gene lost 9 bases and the J gene lost 4 bases, with 17 bases spanning the gap. The CDR3 covers 14 residues. Here the CDR3 reads CASRDSRGPDTQYF. The CDR3, as DNA: TGTGCCAGTCGTGACTCGCGGGGCCCAGATACGCAGTATTTT. Looking up the rest from reference TRBV28 and TRBJ2-3 gives the full variable domain: DVKVTQSSRYLVKRTGEKVFLECVQDMDHENMFWYRQDPGLGLRLIYFSYDVKMKEKGDIPEGYSVSREKKERFSLILESASTNQTSMYLCASRDSRGPDTQYFGPGTRLTVL.

This clone was observed a single time. V is TRBV5-1 and J is TRBJ2-7, with 13 bases aligning to TRBD2. The J segment lost 2 bases and the V segment lost 4 bases, leaving 18 bases of the junction unmatched. The CDR3 consists of 20 residues. In germline, CDR1 is SGHRS, CDR2 YFSETQ. The CDR3 loop is CASSIPRTSGGFVFAYEQYF. Here the CDR3 DNA reads TGCGCCAGCAGCATCCCGAGGACTAGCGGGGGATTCGTTTTTGCCTACGAGCAGTACTTC.

The rearrangement uses TRBV5-6 and TRBJ2-1; 8 positions agree with TRBD1. The V gene end was trimmed by 4 bases and the J gene end by 7 bases; junction bases not matched to a gene: 10. CDR3 length: 15 residues. Per germline, CDR1 SGHDT and CDR2 YYEEEE. DNA for the CDR3: TGTGCCAGCAGCACTTCAGGGGGCGCATTGAATGAGCAGTTCTTC. Protein sequence: CASSTSGGALNEQFF.

J is TRBJ1-1 and V is TRBV7-8; D is undetermined. From germline, CDR1 is SGHVS and CDR2 FQNEAQ. The CDR3 has 13 residues. V was cut by 1 base and J by 2 bases, with 5 bases left in between. CDR3 nucleotides: TGTGCCAGCAGCTTAGACAGTAACACTGAAGCTTTCTTT. Translating gives CASSLDSNTEAFF.

This chain connects TRBV6-5 to TRBJ1-5; possible D gene TRBD1, 6 bases. Deletions cut 5 bases from V and 2 bases from J, with 13 bases between. The CDR3 has 15 residues. The V gene's germline CDR1 is MNHEY and CDR2 SVGAGI. The CDR3 here is CASSQRGGGNQPQHF. For the CDR3, the DNA is TGTGCCAGCAGTCAAAGAGGGGGAGGCAATCAGCCCCAGCATTTT.

J is TRBJ2-3 and V is TRBV7-2, with 8 bases that match TRBD1. With 0 bases clipped from V and 6 bases from J, the junction kept 8 bases outside the gene matches. In germline, CDR1 is SGHTA, CDR2 FQGNSA. CDR3 length: 16 amino acids. DNA of the CDR3: TGTGCCAGCAGCTTAGCGGGGACAGGAGAGGGGGATACGCAGTATTTT. It translates to CASSLAGTGEGDTQYF.

The V gene is TRBV5-8, the J gene TRBJ1-3; maybe TRBD1 (6 bases). CDR1 and CDR2 (germline): SGHTS, YDEGEE. CDR3 size: 15 residues. Trimming took off 4 bases at V and 0 bases at J, with 11 bases between the two ends. The CDR3 here is CASSIGGASGNTIYF. The CDR3 nucleotides are TGTGCCAGCAGCATCGGGGGGGCCTCTGGAAACACCATATATTTT. The complete variable domain, with remaining parts taken from reference TRBV5-8 and TRBJ1-3, reads EAGVTQSPTHLIKTRGQQATLRCSPISGHTSVYWYQQALGLGLQFLLWYDEGEERNRGNFPPRFSGRQFPNYSSELNVNALELEDSALYLCASSIGGASGNTIYFGEGSWLTVV.

This chain links TRBV6-2 or TRBV6-3 with TRBJ1-2; 9 bases are shared with TRBD1. This CDR3 is built from 13 residues. In germline, CDR1 is MNHEY, CDR2 SVGEGT. The V and J ends lost 6 bases and 4 bases, in that order; junction bases with no gene match: 3. The CDR3 is CASSPDRGYGYTF. The CDR3 coding sequence is TGTGCCAGCAGCCCGGACAGGGGCTATGGCTACACCTTC.

The CDR3 is CASSNQGASGYTF. The CDR3 DNA follows: TGTGCCAGTAGTAACCAGGGGGCGAGTGGCTACACCTTC. V and J are TRBV19 and TRBJ1-2, with 8 nucleotides matching TRBD1. Per the germline V gene, CDR1 is LNHDA and CDR2 is SQIVND (reference sequence). With V trimmed by 4 bases and J by 7 bases, 5 bases remained unmatched. The CDR3 has 13 amino acids.

J is TRBJ1-1 and V is TRBV21-1. TRBV21-1 is a known pseudogene. The CDR3 is made up of 14 amino acids. This CDR3 reads CASGGGAENTEAFF. DNA of the CDR3: TGTGCCAGCGGAGGAGGGGCCGAGAACACTGAAGCTTTCTTT.

This chain links TRBV6-6 with TRBJ2-7; no reliable D call. Between the trimmed V and J ends, which lost 4 bases and 0 bases, there was a span of 4 bases. CDR3 length equals 12 residues. Germline CDR1 is MNHNY and CDR2 is SVGAGI (reference sequence). The CDR3 DNA reads as TGTGCCAGCAGTTCCGTCTCCTACGAGCAGTACTTC. Protein product: CASSSVSYEQYF.

The CDR3 is CAISERQERYGYTF. CDR3 DNA sequence: TGTGCCATCAGTGAGAGACAGGAGCGCTATGGCTACACCTTC. The chain employs TRBV10-3 and TRBJ1-2, with D possibly being TRBD1 (6 bases). The germline V and J ends were trimmed by 2 bases and 4 bases, with 11 bases remaining between them. There are 14 residues in the CDR3. CDR1 is ENHRY, CDR2 SYGVKD, per germline.

The chain couples TRBV24-1 to TRBJ1-2; 7 bases match TRBD1. Trimming cost V 4 bases and J 7 bases; bases outside gene matches: 11. Germline values: CDR1 KGHDR, CDR2 SFDVKD. The CDR3 loop spans 15 amino acids. The CDR3 bases are TGTGCCACCAGTGACCGTACGACAGGGCTCGGTGGCTACACCTTC. Protein sequence: CATSDRTTGLGGYTF.

V and J are TRBV30 and TRBJ1-1; TRBD1 is a possible D gene (6 bases). The CDR3 length is 15 residues. V was trimmed by 1 base and J by 1 base, leaving 13 bases between them. Germline loops: CDR1 GTSNPN, CDR2 SVGIG (reference sequence). The CDR3 loop is CAWSGKGEENTEAFF. CDR3 DNA sequence: TGTGCCTGGAGTGGTAAGGGGGAAGAGAACACTGAAGCTTTCTTT. Drawing the rest from reference TRBV30 and TRBJ1-1, the complete variable domain is SQTIHQWPATLVQPVGSPLSLECTVEGTSNPNLYWYRQAAGRGLQLLFYSVGIGQISSEVPQNLSASRPQDRQFILSSKKLLLSDSGFYLCAWSGKGEENTEAFFGQGTRLTVV.

The chain links TRBV19 to TRBJ1-1; the D gene is possibly TRBD1 (5 bases). Germline lookup yields CDR1 LNHDA and CDR2 SQIVND (reference sequence). Between the trimmed V and J ends, which lost 6 bases and 1 base, there was a span of 6 bases. The CDR3 is 12 residues long. Written as DNA, the CDR3 is TGTGCCAGTAGCGACAGGAACACTGAAGCTTTCTTT. Translation: CASSDRNTEAFF. The entire variable domain, with the rest obtained from reference TRBV19 and TRBJ1-1, is as follows: DGGITQSPKYLFRKEGQNVTLSCEQNLNHDAMYWYRQDPGQGLRLIYYSQIVNDFQKGDIAEGYSVSREKKESFPLTVTSAQKNPTAFYLCASSDRNTEAFFGQGTRLTVV.

The chain links TRBV9 to TRBJ2-7, with 9 positions matching TRBD1. Germline V gene data show CDR1 as SGDLS and CDR2 as YYNGEE. V lost 4 bases and J lost 6; bases outside the gene matches: 14. There are 16 residues in the CDR3. The CDR3 DNA follows: TGTGCCAGCAGCACCCGGGACAGGGAATCCCCGGGCGAGCAGTACTTC. This translates into CASSTRDRESPGEQYF.